This T cell receptor (beta chain) was obtained from a study of cytomegalovirus exposure and HLA in healthy donors (dated by TCRdb to 2017 to 2019). About the investigation overall: In an earlier analysis of about 560 of the donors, about 260 Gb of sequence data and roughly 100 million unique TCR beta sequences from approximately 180 million T cells were reported. An earlier analysis of around 580 of the donors used high-throughput TCR beta sequencing to judge whether each TCR beta V gene segment behaved as functional or pseudogenic. The study was designed to test whether signatures of past pathogen exposure could be identified by cataloging public T cell receptors. All discovery cohort repertoires had been generated on a single sequencing platform. To predict cytomegalovirus infection status, the study brought together high-throughput TCR immunosequencing, statistical association of individual TCRs with disease status, and machine learning. Class I and class II HLA loci were covered by the typing at four-digit resolution. Rather than drawing on any new phenotypic data, the later analysis identified candidate immune exposures from TCR beta sequences and the way those sequences occurred across donors. Typing coverage varied by locus: roughly 629-640 donors for A, B, C, DRB1 and DQB1; some 520 for DQA1; nearly 610 for DPA1; approximately 470 for DPB1. Roughly five DR-DQ haplotypes were handled as single units for association and clustering, since linkage in the cohort was strong. A later analysis re-examined previously published TCR beta repertoires from 610 or so donors and added high-resolution HLA genotyping to investigate patterns of TCR occurrence. Among the roughly 380 genotyped donors, approximately 77% belonged to the genetic ancestry cluster associated with self-reported Caucasian donors. Along with the approximately 700-subject first cohort, a separate validation cohort of over 90 different subjects was used. The study profiled the T cell repertoires of under 850 subjects by immunosequencing and related them to cytomegalovirus serostatus. On average, roughly 250,000 unique TCR beta nucleotide sequences were sequenced per donor among about 400 genotyped donors of the cohort, with roughly a sixth of those sequences being non-productive. A later genetic analysis used genome-wide SNP genotypes for about 65% of the 666 donors, treating that subset as a discovery cohort. An early release that covered 500 to 800 HLA-typed donors contained around 300 gigabases of sequencing data and about 84 million unique TCR sequences. Donor age, sex, ethnicity and CMV serostatus were compiled together with the repertoire data.

The CDR3 covers 12 residues, taking in both the cysteine and the phenylalanine. The retained sequence is limited to the CDR3, 36 bases, with the frame set at the first base. V loses 2 bases, J loses 6 bases, and the germline ends lie 5 bases apart. Based on the germline V gene (reference sequence), the CDR1 and CDR2 sequences are MNHNY and SVGAGI. The research as a whole found: A further reported finding was that TCR beta sequences accurately predicted the HLA-A and HLA-B alleles for most subjects in the first cohort. A later genetic analysis reported fewer N-insertions in productive TCRs among donors in an Asian-associated ancestry cluster than the roughly 700-donor mean. When HLA alleles, especially DR and DQ, strongly co-occurred, attributing TCR associations to individual alleles was difficult. According to a later analysis, most CMV-associated TCR beta chains appeared to be HLA-restricted, and the HLA associations seemed to be driven largely by CMV exposure. The presence/absence analyses assumed that sequencing depth was roughly uniform across donors, and that assumption may not be true. In a later analysis, HLA-associated TCR beta chains showed more clonal expansion and lower generation probabilities than non-associated chains that were equally common. Because HLA typing was missing for some donors at each locus, association tests included only the typed subset. Because counts were too low, some 17 rarely observed V segments, including chromosome 9 orphons, were left out of the earlier analysis of some 600 of the donors. This cohort had only TCR beta chains sequenced, and the lack of alpha or paired-chain data limited which features could be detected. The sequencing pipeline was judged likely to have produced a cluster of highly shared sequence variants as a technical artifact. Cytomegalovirus status was reported to be diagnosed by the classifier with high specificity and sensitivity in both the original and validation cohorts. In a later analysis, the rate of TCR association differed among HLA loci, with DRB1 alleles having the most associated TCRs and HLA-C alleles having the fewest. In vitro tests confirmed that three of the cytomegalovirus-associated TCR beta chains recognize cytomegalovirus antigens. The authors suggested that the approach could potentially be extended to other disease states and immunological phenotypes. Specific HLA alleles were associated with 15,000 to 20,000 TCR beta sequences at a false discovery rate of 0.05 in a later analysis. While some public TCRs were present in many individuals, most TCR sequences turned up only very rarely across donors. Because the 87-base-pair reads could not distinguish some IMGT-functional V segments, including TRBV6-2 and TRBV6-3, those segments were excluded. A total of 150 to 200 TCR beta chains were listed by the study as associated with cytomegalovirus. In an earlier analysis of more than 450 of the donors, most TCR beta V segments were observed in productive rearrangements about 87% or about 30% of the time, broadly matching IMGT annotations. Correlated functional status among segregating V segments might reflect linkage disequilibrium, but an unknown experimental factor could not be ruled out. An association between a missense DCLRE1C variant and V-gene and J-gene trimming of TCR beta chains was found in a later genetic analysis and replicated in an independent cohort. CMV serostatus was the only immune exposure information available for the cohort. According to a later analysis, parvovirus B19, influenza, CMV and Epstein-Barr virus appeared linked to several top co-occurrence clusters.

The cohort consisted of 650 to 850 healthy bone marrow donors. All cohort members were sampled while nominally healthy, although unrecorded immune exposures were likely present. The donor was CMV seropositive and belonged to the group of 250 to 300 seropositive cohort members. Each donor provided a peripheral blood sample, and peripheral blood mononuclear cells were used for TCR beta sequencing. The Qiagen DNeasy Blood Extraction Kit was used to extract genomic DNA from the blood cell samples. Comment on this clone: Its antigen is unknown. No base quality values were provided; no much bigger clone lies one nucleotide off.

Libraries were constructed by the immunoSEQ multiplex PCR assay. The multiplex PCR relied on a mix of 60 forward primers for TCR Vbeta segments and 13 reverse primers for TCR Jbeta segments. A multiplex PCR assay on genomic DNA amplified the CDR3 region of rearranged TCR beta genes. The amplified TCR beta libraries were sequenced on the Illumina HiSeq System as 87-base-pair reads. The published analysis was carried out like this. In a later analysis, around 80 million unique TCR beta chains were counted across the roughly 610 repertoires, and roughly 10 million of these chains were shared by at least two donors. To remove PCR and sequencing errors, raw reads were error-corrected and collapsed into unique sequences using a nearest-neighbor algorithm that merged closely related sequences. To assign V, D and J gene segments, CDR3 sequences were aligned to IMGT reference sequences. For a sequence to be retained, a match of at least six nucleotides was required to both a V gene segment and a J gene segment. Rearrangements were classified as productive when the CDR3 lacked stop codons and remained in frame with V and J, and all other rearrangements were classified as non-productive. CDR3 was defined according to IMGT convention as the region running from the second conserved V-encoded cysteine to the conserved J-encoded phenylalanine. In an earlier analysis of approximately 590 of the donors, sequences lacking an unambiguous match to a single V gene segment were excluded. In an earlier analysis of more than 500 of the donors, a V segment was called functional when productive rearrangements were above 56.7%, and segregating when the standard deviation between donors exceeded 5%. A statistical classification framework was built for diagnosing cytomegalovirus status from the catalog of TCR beta chain sequences. V and J gene assignment, in a later analysis, came from comparing TCR nucleotide sequences with IMGT/GENE-DB human TR gene sequences. In a later analysis, CDR3 sequences and most-parsimonious VDJ recombination scenarios were assigned using the TCRdist pipeline. In a later analysis, each TCR beta chain was defined by its CDR3 amino acid sequence together with its V-gene family, and reads lacking a unique V-gene family were excluded. A later analysis removed roughly 590 highly shared, low-generation-probability nucleotide sequences to deal with suspected cross-contamination and a sequencing artifact. For each public chain, a later analysis derived a clonal expansion index from normalized ranks of inferred template counts within each repertoire. In a later analysis, generation probabilities were computed using a VDJ recombination model fitted to out-of-frame rearrangements, and the results were checked against IGoR. In a later analysis, TCR-TCR, TCR-HLA and TCR-CMV co-occurrence was scored with hypergeometric tests, and a repertoire-size bias correction was applied to TCR pairs. A later analysis estimated false discovery rates by permuting HLA or CMV assignments 20 times. In a later analysis, co-occurring TCRs were grouped using DBSCAN, and TCRdist sequence similarity was added for clustering within HLA-allele-positive subsets. Repertoires with fewer than 30,000 or more than 120,000 public chains, plus five repertoires with anomalous nucleotide sharing, were excluded from co-occurrence clustering. In its TCRdb copy, this immuneACCESS table keeps in-frame sequences only and misses some clones. Where compared with another copy, unresolved V genes explain less than half of these, and the others have no known cause. Clonal size and the V and J genes are those of that table, whereas D and trimming came from the DNA. In this sample the table shows around 250,000 clones, roughly four fifths of which occur a single time. The top ten clones comprise 8% of the sample.

The source material was PBMCs. The sequence came from a woman aged 60 to 75 in good health and CMV-seropositive. The sequence is built from TRBV6-6 and TRBJ2-1; no D gene call is confident. In nucleotides, the sequence is TGTGCCAGCAGTTACAAGAGCAATGAGCAGTTCTTC. This yields the protein CASSYKSNEQFF.